Sequencing of this T cell receptor (beta chain) was carried out in a study of technical replicates of blood from a handful of donors. The length of the CDR3 is 14 residues. The V gene's germline CDR1 is KGHSH and CDR2 LQKENI. Trimming removed 1 base from V and 5 bases from J; junction bases left unmatched: 2. Generated by immunoSEQ multiplex PCR, the TCRdb table keeps only in-frame clones and is missing some. This table holds around 80,000 clones, 95% to 98% found once. The specimen sequenced was T cells isolated from PBMCs. This TCR derives from a human donor in good health. The chain links TRBV18 to TRBJ2-7; 10 nucleotides line up with TRBD1. The CDR3: CASSPRDRGHEQYF. The CDR3 nucleotides read TGTGCCAGCTCACCACGCGACAGGGGGCACGAGCAGTACTTC.